The 15 T cell receptor beta chains reported below all come from one sample, sequenced in a study of beta chain features in type 1 diabetes. Since all of the isolated RNA was reverse transcribed, expressed TCRB transcripts were what got sequenced. Produced via immunoSEQ multiplex PCR; TCRdb's table is partial and in-frame only. The sample consists of about 900,000 clones, under 20% of them appearing once. The sample consisted of naive CD4+ T cells from blood. The receptors shown here come from a woman between 18 and 29 years old in good health.

The sample holds a few counts of this clone. This chain uses TRBV7-2 with TRBJ1-2; D gene ambiguous. With 1 base removed from V and 4 bases from J, the gap between germline ends came to 7 bases. This CDR3 spans 13 amino acids. The germline V gene has CDR1 SGHTA and CDR2 FQGNSA. The CDR3 DNA reads as TGTGCCAGCAGCTTAGGAGGTGTCTATGGCTACACCTTC. As protein: CASSLGGVYGYTF.

This clone was seen a few times. V usage is TRBV9 and J usage is TRBJ2-5, with 9 bases fitting TRBD2. Germline V gives CDR1 SGDLS, CDR2 YYNGEE. Trimming removed 0 bases from V and 1 base from J; junction bases left unmatched: 4. The CDR3 covers 16 residues. In DNA form, the CDR3 reads TGTGCCAGCAGCGTAGGACTAGCGGAAGGCCAAGAGACCCAGTACTTC. Its translation: CASSVGLAEGQETQYF.

The V gene is TRBV7-2, the J gene TRBJ2-7; D gene unclear. CDR1 and CDR2 (germline): SGHTA, FQGNSA. Trimming removed 3 bases at V and 2 bases at J, with 8 bases between. This CDR3 is 13 amino acids long. The DNA for the CDR3 is TGTGCCAGCAGCTTGGCCCAACCCTACGAGCAGTACTTC. It encodes CASSLAQPYEQYF.

The V and J genes are TRBV10-3 and TRBJ2-3; D is unresolved. V lost 6 bases, J lost 6 bases, and 7 bases lay in between. The CDR3 has 11 amino acids. Germline values: CDR1 ENHRY, CDR2 SYGVKD. CDR3 sequence (DNA): TGTGCCATCAGGATACAGGATACGCAGTATTTT. Its translation: CAIRIQDTQYF.

V is TRBV7-9 and J is TRBJ2-7, with 7 nucleotides matching TRBD1. Losses at the gene ends were 5 bases for V and 4 bases for J; bases not matched to a gene: 11. The germline CDR1 and CDR2 sequences are SEHNR and FQNEAQ (reference sequence). There are 15 residues in the CDR3. The CDR3 bases are TGTGCCAGCAGCCCACGAAAAGGGGGCCGGTACGAGCAGTACTTC. Translated: CASSPRKGGRYEQYF.

The V and J genes are TRBV6-5 and TRBJ2-3, with 10 nucleotides matching TRBD2. The junction had 9 bases not matched to a gene; V was cut back by 8 bases and J by 7 bases. Germline CDR1 MNHEY, CDR2 SVGAGI. CDR3 length equals 14 residues. The CDR3: CASPSGSSRYTQYF. As DNA, the CDR3 is TGTGCCAGCCCTAGCGGGAGCAGTCGCTATACGCAGTATTTT.

The chain employs TRBV7-2 and TRBJ2-7; no clear D gene. From germline, CDR1 is SGHTA and CDR2 FQGNSA. Trimming took off 1 base at V and 0 bases at J, with 7 bases between the two ends. The CDR3 sequence is 14 residues long. CDR3 loop: CASSLVYSSYEQYF. The CDR3, as DNA: TGTGCCAGCAGCTTAGTTTACAGCTCCTACGAGCAGTACTTC. The full variable domain, rest sourced from reference TRBV7-2 and TRBJ2-7, is GAGVSQSPSNKVTEKGKDVELRCDPISGHTALYWYRQSLGQGLEFLIYFQGNSAPDKSGLPSDRFSAERTGGSVSTLTIQRTQQEDSAVYLCASSLVYSSYEQYFGPGTRLTVT.

Worth noting for this clone: The same CDR3 also results from other DNA sequences found in this sample. The gene calls are TRBV7-2 and TRBJ2-5; unclear D gene. The germline V and J ends were trimmed by 0 bases and 7 bases, with 3 bases remaining between them. The CDR3 is 11 residues long. CDR1 is SGHTA and CDR2 is FQGNSA in the germline V gene. The chain's CDR3 is CASSLARTQYF. The CDR3 nucleotides are TGTGCCAGCAGCTTAGCCAGGACCCAGTACTTC.

The chain is built from TRBV9 and TRBJ1-1; D unclear. Germline V CDR1 and CDR2: SGDLS, YYNGEE. The ends were cut back, 4 bases at V and 1 base at J, with 11 bases in the middle. This CDR3 spans 14 amino acids. CDR3 region: CASSPTARNTEAFF. CDR3 sequence (DNA): TGTGCCAGCAGCCCGACCGCGAGGAACACTGAAGCTTTCTTT.

V and J are TRBV7-2 and TRBJ2-5, with 8 nucleotides matching TRBD2. The CDR3 loop spans 14 amino acids. Germline V gives CDR1 SGHTA, CDR2 FQGNSA. V trimming: 5 bases; J trimming: 3 bases; junction bases outside the gene matches: 5. The CDR3 nucleotides are TGTGCCAGCAGCACCCTGCGGGGGGAAGAGACCCAGTACTTC. This gives the protein CASSTLRGEETQYF.

V gene TRBV15 combines with J gene TRBJ1-4; weak D call: TRBD1 (6 bases). With 0 bases removed from V and 4 bases from J, the gap between germline ends came to 9 bases. Germline-derived CDR1 and CDR2 are LNHNV and YYDKDF (reference sequence). The CDR3 covers 15 residues. This chain's CDR3 is CATSRETGLNEKLFF. CDR3 in DNA: TGTGCCACCAGCAGAGAGACAGGACTTAATGAAAAACTGTTTTTT.

About this clone: This sample also contains other DNA sequences that code for the same CDR3. The V gene is TRBV28, the J gene TRBJ2-7; D call uncertain. Germline CDR1 reads MDHEN; CDR2 reads SYDVKM. The CDR3 is 11 residues long. V lost 2 bases and J 5 bases, leaving 4 bases between the germline ends. For the CDR3, the DNA is TGTGCCAGCAGTTTAGTAGACGAGCAGTACTTC. It codes for CASSLVDEQYF.

This clone came up a few times. DNA of the CDR3: TGTGCCAGCAGTCCAGAGGGCAGTGGAGGTCAGCCCCAGCATTTT. Translated: CASSPEGSGGQPQHF. The chain employs TRBV28 and TRBJ1-5; no definite D call. The CDR3 loop spans 15 amino acids. V lost 5 bases to trimming and J lost 6 bases, with 17 bases between them. Germline V CDR1 and CDR2: MDHEN, SYDVKM.

For this clone: The sample contains more than one DNA sequence encoding this CDR3. The chain couples TRBV5-1 to TRBJ1-5, with 7 nucleotides matching TRBD1. The germline V gene encodes CDR1 SGHRS and CDR2 YFSETQ. This CDR3 has 15 amino acids. Trimming took 0 bases from V and 3 from J; bases not matched to a gene: 3. The CDR3 bases are TGCGCCAGCAGCTTGGGGGGACAGCCCAATCAGCCCCAGCATTTT. This translates into CASSLGGQPNQPQHF.

This clone was seen only a few times. The chain links TRBV7-2 to TRBJ2-1; 8 bases map to TRBD1. The ends lost 3 bases at V and 9 bases at J; junction bases unmatched: 13. CDR1 and CDR2 from the germline V gene are SGHTA and FQGNSA. The CDR3 runs 16 residues. CDR3 sequence reads: CASSFQVGQGQTEQFF. The CDR3 DNA follows: TGTGCCAGCAGCTTTCAAGTAGGACAGGGTCAAACTGAGCAGTTCTTC.